This TCR beta chain was profiled in a study of blood T cell repertoires in COVID-19. The overall study: Both acute and convalescent COVID-19 samples were obtained from the United States, Italy and Spain. Sample material is recorded as cDNA or gDNA derived from T cells, B-cell-depleted T cells, or PBMCs.

Original analysis: Reference gene primer amplification gave nucleated cell count estimates. Sequencing was performed with immunoSEQ multiplex PCR; in TCRdb, only in-frame clones are kept and a portion is missing. The V and J calls and clone size were taken over from that table, and D and trimming were inferred from the DNA. This sample has more than 200,000 clones; roughly 80% occur once, and the top ten carry under 5.5%. This CDR3 is 14 amino acids long. V lost 3 bases and J lost 3, with 10 bases in between. CDR1 SGHDN and CDR2 FVKESK come from the germline V gene. This TCR derives from a man in his fifties or sixties with acute or convalescent COVID-19. This chain uses TRBV14 with TRBJ2-3; D is unresolved. The sample taken for sequencing was peripheral blood. CDR3 amino acids: CASSHSPRTDTQYF. In nucleotides, the CDR3 is TGTGCCAGCAGCCACTCCCCTAGGACAGATACGCAGTATTTT.